A selection of T cell receptor beta chains follows, all from one sample in a study of identical twins. TCRdb reprocessed the 5' RACE reads via MiXCR and lists one record per CDR3 protein. The repertoire holds a few hundred thousand distinct CDR3 sequences, with over 8.5% as singletons. This sample was shared with a second study, whose subject was yellow fever vaccine responses in identical twins.

What was sequenced was PBMCs. The receptor source for this set is a woman in her late teens or twenties in good health. Each CDR3 is given without its conserved first and last residue.

cdr3_aa v_call cdr3_length j_call
ASSPESGGVGTQY TRBV7-2 13 TRBJ2-3
ASSQVFGGGGYVQY TRBV4-1 14 TRBJ2-7
ASSVKPEQF TRBV2 9 TRBJ2-1
SVQQGGGTDTQY TRBV20-1 12 TRBJ2-3
ASSRGGGEQY TRBV7-8 10 TRBJ2-7
ASSQGARGPSTDTQY TRBV3-1 15 TRBJ2-3
ASSLRGAVYNEQF TRBV12-3/TRBV12-4 13 TRBJ2-1
SATSTSAISYNEQF TRBV20-1 14 TRBJ2-1
ASSLQRSSYEQY TRBV28 12 TRBJ2-7
ASSWSGRGQETQY TRBV5-1 13 TRBJ2-5
ACPGASSYEQY TRBV30 11 TRBJ2-7
ASTQSAGANVLT TRBV12-3/TRBV12-4 12 TRBJ2-6
ASRPRLGASTDTQY TRBV4-3 14 TRBJ2-3
ASSFRRTGRYEQY TRBV28 13 TRBJ2-7
ASRMGENTGELF TRBV12-3/TRBV12-4 12 TRBJ2-2
SARREGIYNEQF TRBV20-1 12 TRBJ2-1
ASSQKGRTAGIQY TRBV14 13 TRBJ2-4
ASSLGQGVGQETQY TRBV5-1 14 TRBJ2-5
ASSLFVGEQY TRBV7-9 10 TRBJ2-7
ASSQRLAGTDTQY TRBV4-3 13 TRBJ2-3
ASSRNEGRQNTEAF TRBV3-1 14 TRBJ1-1
ASSLGGSSGVDEQF TRBV5-1 14 TRBJ2-1
ASSWTSGTQY TRBV28 10 TRBJ2-3
SATFRGQRQPQH TRBV20-1 12 TRBJ1-5
ASSLVPAGQGSTYEQY TRBV7-8 16 TRBJ2-7
ASRPRNFHAGEQY TRBV12-3/TRBV12-4 13 TRBJ2-7
ASSSTDRVGFGEQY TRBV28 14 TRBJ2-7
SARDASLYGYT TRBV20-1 11 TRBJ1-2
ASSPASGYYEQY TRBV18 12 TRBJ2-7
SARDAGGIYEQY TRBV20-1 12 TRBJ2-7
ASTPGGTDTQY TRBV19 11 TRBJ2-3
AIRASGTANTGELF TRBV10-3 14 TRBJ2-2
ASSSTGQEEYEQY TRBV5-1 13 TRBJ2-7
ASSQELGARDYEQY TRBV3-1 14 TRBJ2-7
ATSRDLLAQTYEQY TRBV15 14 TRBJ2-7
SARPGTGTYEQY TRBV20-1 12 TRBJ2-7
ASSDLRIGSLKGEQY TRBV25-1 15 TRBJ2-7
ASRAPNSDTQY TRBV2 11 TRBJ2-3
SVGRGVDTGELF TRBV29-1 12 TRBJ2-2
ASSRGGAWETQY TRBV5-6 12 TRBJ2-5
ASGLRGGRAVGELF TRBV12-3/TRBV12-4 14 TRBJ2-2
ASSQPTSTQGRGTDTQY TRBV14 17 TRBJ2-3
ASSFGGDGYT TRBV5-1 10 TRBJ1-2
ASSQHVEYEQY TRBV3-1 11 TRBJ2-7
SAAREVAQTNEKLF TRBV20-1 14 TRBJ1-4
SARANVGTGRNYEQY TRBV20-1 15 TRBJ2-7
ASSSTLRGSGANVLT TRBV7-9 15 TRBJ2-6
ASSFIQAMNTGELF TRBV12-3/TRBV12-4 14 TRBJ2-2